The 6 T cell receptor beta chains given below trace back to one sample, sequenced in a study of PD-L1 blockade in urothelial cancer. Profiled with immunoSEQ multiplex PCR; TCRdb holds only in-frame clones, not every one. The table includes 30,000 to 40,000 clones, just over 90% detected once. The sample's time point: pretreatment peripheral blood. The sequencing used PBMCs, collected around atezolizumab (anti-PD-L1) treatment. The origin of the receptors is a woman aged 55 to 70 with urothelial cancer.

The genes are TRBV28 and TRBJ2-1; the match to TRBD1 covers 7 bases. From germline, CDR1 is MDHEN and CDR2 SYDVKM. The CDR3 extends over 16 amino acids. V lost 5 bases to trimming and J lost 8 bases; unmatched junction nucleotides: 15. DNA for the CDR3: TGTGCCAGCAGTGCCTCGACAGGGAGTCCCTTGTATGAGCAGTTCTTC. This encodes CASSASTGSPLYEQFF.

This sequence joins TRBV28 and TRBJ2-5; no clear D gene. Germline values: CDR1 MDHEN, CDR2 SYDVKM. The CDR3 sequence is 15 residues long. V was trimmed by 5 bases and J by 5 bases, leaving 18 bases between them. CDR3 loop: CASSISLILRETQYF. The CDR3 nucleotides are TGTGCCAGCAGTATCTCCCTGATCCTTCGGGAGACCCAGTACTTC. The variable domain in full, completed from reference TRBV28 and TRBJ2-5, reads DVKVTQSSRYLVKRTGEKVFLECVQDMDHENMFWYRQDPGLGLRLIYFSYDVKMKEKGDIPEGYSVSREKKERFSLILESASTNQTSMYLCASSISLILRETQYFGPGTRLLVL.

In this sample, this clone turned up once. An end of the junction does not agree with germline; a read error may underlie this. The V gene is TRBV5-8, the J gene TRBJ2-1; TRBD2 matches at 14 bases. This CDR3 contains 15 residues. Looked up from germline, CDR1 is SGHTS and CDR2 is YDEGEE. CDR3 bases: TGTGCCAGCAGCTCCAAAGGGACTAGCGGGAGAAGTTTGGTCTTC. Protein sequence: CASSSKGTSGRSLVF.

The rearrangement links TRBV7-4 to TRBJ2-5, with TRBD2 matching 9 bases. From germline, CDR1 is SGHVT and CDR2 SQSDAQ. Trimming removed 7 bases from V and 6 bases from J; junction bases left unmatched: 21. The CDR3 covers 18 residues. The CDR3 DNA follows: TGTGCCAGCACCGTCGCCCGTTCTCTGCGGGAGGGCTCGAAGACCCAGTACTTC. It yields the protein CASTVARSLREGSKTQYF. The variable domain in full, with the rest retrieved from reference TRBV7-4 and TRBJ2-5, is GAGVSQSPRYKVAKRGRDVALRCDSISGHVTLYWYRQTLGQGSEVLTYSQSDAQRDKSGRPSGRFSAERPERSVSTLKIQRTEQGDSAVYLCASTVARSLREGSKTQYFGPGTRLLVL.

This rearrangement joins TRBV5-1 to TRBJ2-7, with TRBD2 matching over 8 bases. Germline CDR1 is SGHRS and CDR2 is YFSETQ. This CDR3 has 16 residues. The V segment lost 4 bases and the J segment 3 bases; nucleotides outside the gene matches: 12. The CDR3 region has the DNA TGCGCCAGCAGCCTTCAGGGACTAGAGTTGGGCTACGAGCAGTACTTC. Translating gives CASSLQGLELGYEQYF. The variable domain in full, with the rest retrieved from reference TRBV5-1 and TRBJ2-7, is KAGVTQTPRYLIKTRGQQVTLSCSPISGHRSVSWYQQTPGQGLQFLFEYFSETQRNKGNFPGRFSGRQFSNSRSEMNVSTLELGDSALYLCASSLQGLELGYEQYFGPGTRLTVT.

The rearrangement uses TRBV6-5 and TRBJ1-1; D is possibly TRBD1 (6 bases). CDR3 size: 14 residues. Per the germline V gene, CDR1 is MNHEY and CDR2 is SVGAGI. The V and J ends lost 10 bases and 0 bases respectively, with 15 bases between them. The CDR3 reads CATILEGVNTEAFF. The DNA for the CDR3 is TGTGCCACCATCCTCGAGGGGGTGAACACTGAAGCTTTCTTT.